This T cell receptor (beta chain) stems from a study of blood T cell repertoires in COVID-19. Across the whole study: The United States, Italy and Spain supplied acute and convalescent COVID-19 samples. Sources were T cells, B-cell-depleted T cells, or PBMCs; the material itself was cDNA or gDNA.

For this clone: One junction end disagrees with the germline gene, perhaps due to a read error.

The CDR3 totals 13 residues. Germline assignment: CDR1 LGHDT and CDR2 YNNKEL (reference sequence). TCRdb's table, derived via immunoSEQ multiplex PCR, lists solely in-frame clones and lacks some. The sample records some 55,000 clones, over 90% being singletons. This chain links TRBV3-1 (or the pseudogene TRBV3-2) with TRBJ2-2, with a weak D call TRBD2 (6 bases). This clonotype originated in a human donor in a cohort sampled during active COVID-19. Sequenced input: peripheral blood. CDR3 loop: CASSQGPSGGLFF. DNA of the CDR3: TGTGCCAGCAGCCAGGGACCTTCCGGGGGGCTGTTTTTT.